The 10 T cell receptor beta chains below were found in one sample sequenced in a study of blood T cell repertoires in COVID-19 (dated by TCRdb to the early 2020s). Library construction relied on the immunoSEQ multiplex PCR assay. The source is immuneACCESS, and TCRdb retained only in-frame sequences with V and J called. Part of the clones is not carried over; for the studies checked, unresolved V genes explain less than half of this, and the remainder is unexplained. The sample has a few hundred thousand clones on record, around 83% of them singletons. Of the sample, 3.6% falls within the top ten clones. Sequencing was carried out using peripheral blood. Receptors were obtained from a man aged 18 to 29 with active or convalescent COVID-19.

The chain combines TRBV23-1 with TRBJ2-1, with 12 bases that match TRBD2. TRBV23-1 is identified as an open reading frame with a role that is uncertain. V lost 4 bases to trimming and J lost 6 bases; unmatched junction nucleotides: 22. The CDR3 extends over 21 amino acids. The CDR3 region has the DNA TGCGCCAGCAGTCTCTACCGGCTAGCGGGAGGGCTTGTGTTACTCTTCAATGAGCAGTTCTTC. Encoded protein: CASSLYRLAGGLVLLFNEQFF.

This clone is a singleton in its sample. This chain links TRBV15 with TRBJ2-7; D possibly corresponds to TRBD1 (6 bases). The CDR3 covers 15 residues. Trimming pared 3 bases from V and 5 bases from J, leaving 17 bases between. Looked up from germline, CDR1 is LNHNV and CDR2 is YYDKDF (reference sequence). CDR3 bases: TGTGCCACCAGCAGTGAACAAACGGGACAACACGAGCAGTACTTC. Translation gives CATSSEQTGQHEQYF.

This clone came up a few times. The chain is built from TRBV7-3 and TRBJ2-2, with a weak D call TRBD2 (5 bases). With 5 bases removed from V and 8 bases from J, the gap between germline ends came to 21 bases. The CDR3 contains 16 residues. Germline V gene lookup returns CDR1 SGHTA and CDR2 FQGTGA. CDR3: CASSPQPGFGPGELFF. Written as DNA, the CDR3 is TGTGCCAGCAGCCCCCAACCGGGGTTCGGACCGGGGGAGCTGTTTTTT. Drawing the rest from reference TRBV7-3 and TRBJ2-2, the complete variable domain is GAGVSQTPSNKVTEKGKYVELRCDPISGHTALYWYRQSLGQGPEFLIYFQGTGAADDSGLPNDRFFAVRPEGSVSTLKIQRTERGDSAVYLCASSPQPGFGPGELFFGEGSRLTVL.

This clone has more than one count but fewer than ten. The chain uses TRBV19 and TRBJ1-6; 9 bases fit TRBD1. CDR1 is LNHDA, CDR2 SQIVND, per germline (reference sequence). This CDR3 spans 17 amino acids. V trimming: 4 bases; J trimming: 1 base; junction bases outside the gene matches: 5. CDR3 nucleotides: TGTGCCAGTAGTAAGGGACAGGGAAGGTCCTATAATTCACCCCTCCACTTT. Translation gives CASSKGQGRSYNSPLHF. Full variable domain (remainder filled in from reference TRBV19 and TRBJ1-6): DGGITQSPKYLFRKEGQNVTLSCEQNLNHDAMYWYRQDPGQGLRLIYYSQIVNDFQKGDIAEGYSVSREKKESFPLTVTSAQKNPTAFYLCASSKGQGRSYNSPLHFGNGTRLTVT.

The chain combines TRBV23-1 with TRBJ1-2, with D perhaps matching TRBD1 (6 bases). TRBV23-1 is labeled an ORF, and its function is uncertain. The CDR3 spans 11 residues. V was shortened by 9 bases and J by 14 bases, with 19 bases between the two germline ends. The CDR3 DNA follows: TGCGCCAGGAAAAAAAGGGGGAAAGGGACCTTC. Protein sequence: CARKKRGKGTF.

The CDR3 nucleotides read TGTGCCAGCAGCTTCCGGACAGTTAATCAGCCCCAGCATTTT. It yields the protein CASSFRTVNQPQHF. The chain uses TRBV5-5 and TRBJ1-5, with D perhaps matching TRBD1 (6 bases). The CDR3 totals 14 residues. The germline gives CDR1 SGHKS, CDR2 YYEKEE (reference sequence). V was trimmed by 2 bases and J by 4 bases, leaving 10 bases between them.

V and J are TRBV3-1 (or the pseudogene TRBV3-2) and TRBJ1-2; the D gene is possibly TRBD1 (5 bases). Germline CDR1 reads LGHDT; CDR2 reads YNNKEL (reference sequence). The CDR3 length is 13 residues. Trimming left V 2 bases short and J 7 bases short, with 11 bases between. Here the CDR3 DNA reads TGTGCCAGCAGCCAACAGGGATTGAGTGGCTACACCTTC. It specifies CASSQQGLSGYTF.

The gene calls are TRBV7-9 and TRBJ2-3; 8 bases line up with TRBD1. This CDR3 has 15 amino acids. The V segment lost 3 bases and the J segment 5 bases; nucleotides outside the gene matches: 7. CDR1 is SEHNR, CDR2 FQNEAQ, per germline (reference sequence). CDR3: CASSFGRGLLDTQYF. CDR3 bases: TGTGCCAGCAGCTTTGGCAGGGGGCTGTTAGATACGCAGTATTTT.

The CDR3 spells CASTRETGELFF. For the CDR3, the DNA is TGTGCCAGCACAAGGGAGACCGGGGAGCTGTTTTTT. The chain links TRBV2 to TRBJ2-2, with D tentatively TRBD2 (5 bases). V was cut by 7 bases and J by 5 bases, with 8 bases left in between. The CDR3 totals 12 residues. Looked up from germline, CDR1 is SNHLY and CDR2 is FYNNEI.

The V and J genes are TRBV7-3 and TRBJ2-6; TRBD1 matches at 10 bases. Germline values: CDR1 SGHTA, CDR2 FQGTGA. The J segment lost 4 bases and the V segment lost 1 base, leaving 4 bases of the junction unmatched. The CDR3 extends over 17 amino acids. The CDR3 sequence is CASSLMGQGSGANVLTF. The CDR3 DNA is TGTGCCAGCAGCTTAATGGGACAGGGGTCCGGGGCCAACGTCCTGACTTTC.